The 8 T cell receptor beta chains reported below all come from one sample, sequenced in a study of blood T cell repertoires in COVID-19. TCRdb's table, derived via immunoSEQ multiplex PCR, lists solely in-frame clones and lacks some. The sample contains 150,000 to 200,000 clones, about 80% of which appear only once. The source material was PBMCs or T cells enriched from blood (not recorded which). These receptors were collected from a man aged 45-65 years who had recovered from COVID-19.

This chain links TRBV4-1 with TRBJ2-4, with 8 positions matching TRBD1. The germline gives CDR1 MGHRA, CDR2 YSYEKL. V shed 4 bases, J shed 2 bases, and the junction held 4 bases outside the gene matches. The CDR3 is made up of 15 amino acids. CDR3 loop: CASSLQGDTKNIQYF. CDR3 in DNA: TGCGCCAGCAGCCTACAGGGGGACACCAAAAACATTCAGTACTTC.

The gene calls are TRBV3-1 (or the pseudogene TRBV3-2) and TRBJ1-1; D uncertain. The CDR3 has 14 amino acids. The ends were cut back, 0 bases at V and 11 bases at J, with 16 bases in the middle. Germline CDR1 LGHDT, CDR2 YNNKEL (reference sequence). The CDR3 bases are TGTGCCAGCAGCCAAGATGAGGAAGGTGGTGTTGCTTTCTTT. Protein sequence: CASSQDEEGGVAFF.

This clone was picked up one time. V is TRBV5-1 and J is TRBJ1-1, with D tentatively TRBD1 (6 bases). This CDR3 region has 15 residues. Deletions cut 3 bases from V and 1 base from J, with 13 bases between. Germline assignment: CDR1 SGHRS and CDR2 YFSETQ. The CDR3 DNA sequence: TGCGCCAGCAGCTCCGGGGGGGCGGGGAACACTGAAGCTTTCTTT. Amino acids: CASSSGGAGNTEAFF.

The J gene is TRBJ2-1, the V gene TRBV7-2; 9 bases fit TRBD2. The J segment lost 15 bases and the V segment lost 4 bases, leaving 7 bases of the junction unmatched. The CDR3 totals 12 residues. Germline V gene lookup returns CDR1 SGHTA and CDR2 FQGNSA. The chain's CDR3 is CASSSTGLAMFF. Written as DNA, the CDR3 is TGTGCCAGCAGCTCTACCGGACTAGCGATGTTCTTC.

The chain has TRBV7-2 and TRBJ1-1, with TRBD1 matching over 7 bases. The CDR3 is 15 amino acids. In germline, CDR1 is SGHTA, CDR2 FQGNSA. Unmatched junction bases numbered 8, after V lost 1 base and J lost 6 bases. Written as DNA, the CDR3 is TGTGCCAGCAGCTTAGAAAGGGGGCGCATGGCTGAAGCTTTCTTT. Translation gives CASSLERGRMAEAFF.

The rearrangement uses TRBV2 and TRBJ1-1, with a possible D match to TRBD1 (5 bases). The germline CDR1 and CDR2 sequences are SNHLY and FYNNEI. The CDR3 runs 13 residues. V was clipped by 8 bases and J by 0 bases, with 10 bases between them. CDR3 DNA sequence: TGTGCCAGCCGGGGACTGATGAACACTGAAGCTTTCTTT. Translated, it gives CASRGLMNTEAFF.

CDR3 protein: CASSPRQGPPNEAFF. The CDR3 DNA reads TGTGCCAGCAGCCCTAGACAGGGCCCCCCAAATGAAGCTTTCTTT. The chain links TRBV14 to TRBJ1-1; 7 bases align to TRBD1. Germline CDR1 is SGHDN and CDR2 is FVKESK. J lost 7 bases, V lost 4 bases, and 12 bases had no gene match. The CDR3 is 15 residues long.

The chain links TRBV7-9 to TRBJ1-2; D may be TRBD1 (6 bases). Deletions cut 8 bases from V and 0 bases from J, with 10 bases between. Germline CDR1 reads SEHNR; CDR2 reads FQNEAQ (reference sequence). This CDR3 has 13 amino acids. The CDR3 reads CASGTGSNYGYTF. For the CDR3, the DNA is TGTGCCAGCGGTACAGGGTCTAACTATGGCTACACCTTC.